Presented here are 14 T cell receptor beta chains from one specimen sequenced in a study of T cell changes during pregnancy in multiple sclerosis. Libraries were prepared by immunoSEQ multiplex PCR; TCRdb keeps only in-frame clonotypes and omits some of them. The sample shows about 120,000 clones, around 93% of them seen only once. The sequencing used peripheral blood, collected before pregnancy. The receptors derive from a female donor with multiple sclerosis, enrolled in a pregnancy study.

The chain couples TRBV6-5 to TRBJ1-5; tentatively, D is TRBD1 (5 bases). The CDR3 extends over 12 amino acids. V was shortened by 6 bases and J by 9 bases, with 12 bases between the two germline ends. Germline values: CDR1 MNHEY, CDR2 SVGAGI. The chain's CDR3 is CASSDSTGPQHF. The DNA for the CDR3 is TGTGCCAGCAGCGACAGCACTGGGCCCCAGCATTTT.

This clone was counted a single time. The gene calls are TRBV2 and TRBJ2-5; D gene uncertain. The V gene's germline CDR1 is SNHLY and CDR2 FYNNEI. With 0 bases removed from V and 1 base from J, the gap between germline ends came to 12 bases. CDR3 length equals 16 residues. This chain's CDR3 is CASSEALPGSQETQYF. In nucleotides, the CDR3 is TGTGCCAGCAGTGAAGCGCTTCCGGGTAGCCAAGAGACCCAGTACTTC.

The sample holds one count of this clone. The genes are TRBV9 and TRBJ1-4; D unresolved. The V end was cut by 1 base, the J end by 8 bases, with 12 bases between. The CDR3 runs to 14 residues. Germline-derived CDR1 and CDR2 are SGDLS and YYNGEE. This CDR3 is CASSVRAGKEKLFF. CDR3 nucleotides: TGTGCCAGCAGCGTACGGGCGGGGAAAGAAAAACTGTTTTTT.

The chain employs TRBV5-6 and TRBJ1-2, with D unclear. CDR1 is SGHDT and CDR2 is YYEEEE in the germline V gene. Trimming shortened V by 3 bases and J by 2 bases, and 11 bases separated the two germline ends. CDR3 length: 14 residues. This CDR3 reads CASSSPGRNYGYTF. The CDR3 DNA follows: TGTGCCAGCAGCTCGCCGGGGAGGAACTATGGCTACACCTTC.

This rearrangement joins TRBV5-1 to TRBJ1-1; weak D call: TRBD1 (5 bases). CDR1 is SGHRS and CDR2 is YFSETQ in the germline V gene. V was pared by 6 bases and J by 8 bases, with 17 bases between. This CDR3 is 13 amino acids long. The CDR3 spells CASKEPGGSEAFF. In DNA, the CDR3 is TGCGCCAGCAAAGAACCCGGGGGGTCAGAAGCTTTCTTT.

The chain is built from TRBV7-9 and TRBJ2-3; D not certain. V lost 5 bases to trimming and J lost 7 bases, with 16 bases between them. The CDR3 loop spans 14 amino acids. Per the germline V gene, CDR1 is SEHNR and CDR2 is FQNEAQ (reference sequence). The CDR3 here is CASSPGAGGYTQYF. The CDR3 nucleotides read TGTGCCAGCAGCCCAGGCGCCGGTGGATATACGCAGTATTTT. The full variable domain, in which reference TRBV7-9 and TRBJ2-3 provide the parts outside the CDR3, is DTGVSQNPRHKITKRGQNVTFRCDPISEHNRLYWYRQTLGQGPEFLTYFQNEAQLEKSRLLSDRFSAERPKGSFSTLEIQRTEQGDSAMYLCASSPGAGGYTQYFGPGTRLTVL.

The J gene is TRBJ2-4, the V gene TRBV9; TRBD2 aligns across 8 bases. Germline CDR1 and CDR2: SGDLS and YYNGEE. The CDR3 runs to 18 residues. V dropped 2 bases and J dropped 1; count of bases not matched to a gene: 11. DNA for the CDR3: TGTGCCAGCAGCGTGTTTGGGAGCGGGAGCTCGGCCAAAAACATTCAGTACTTC. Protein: CASSVFGSGSSAKNIQYF.

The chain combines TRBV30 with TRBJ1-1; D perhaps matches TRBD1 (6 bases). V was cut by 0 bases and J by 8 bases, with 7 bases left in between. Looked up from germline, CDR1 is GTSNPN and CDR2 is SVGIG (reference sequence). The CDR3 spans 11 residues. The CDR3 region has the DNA TGTGCCTGGAGTGTACAGGGAGAAGCTTTCTTT. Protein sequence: CAWSVQGEAFF.

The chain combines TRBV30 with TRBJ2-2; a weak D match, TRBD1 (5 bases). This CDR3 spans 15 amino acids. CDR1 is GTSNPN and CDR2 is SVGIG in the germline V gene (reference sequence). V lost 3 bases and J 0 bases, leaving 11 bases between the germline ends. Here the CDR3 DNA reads TGTGCCTGGAGGAACAGGCCACCGAACACCGGGGAGCTGTTTTTT. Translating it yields CAWRNRPPNTGELFF.

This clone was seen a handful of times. The CDR3 bases are TGTGCCAGCAGCCCTCTAGGGAACACTGAAGCTTTCTTT. As protein: CASSPLGNTEAFF. The chain has TRBV7-9 and TRBJ1-1, with D hard to call. V lost 5 bases, J lost 1 base, and 8 bases lay in between. This CDR3 comprises 13 residues. In germline, CDR1 is SEHNR, CDR2 FQNEAQ (reference sequence).

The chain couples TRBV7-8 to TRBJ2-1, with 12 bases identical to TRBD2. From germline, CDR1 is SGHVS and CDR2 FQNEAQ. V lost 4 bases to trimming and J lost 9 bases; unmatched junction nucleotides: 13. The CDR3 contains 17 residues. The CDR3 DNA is TGTGCCAGCAGCTCGCGACTAGCGGGAGCGGTTGGTCTTGAGCAGTTCTTC. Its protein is CASSSRLAGAVGLEQFF.

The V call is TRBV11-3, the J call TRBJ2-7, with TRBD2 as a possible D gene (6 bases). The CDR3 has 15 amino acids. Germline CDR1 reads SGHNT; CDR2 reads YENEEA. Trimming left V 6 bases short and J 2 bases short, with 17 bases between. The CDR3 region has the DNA TGTGCCAGCAGTCCCGGAGGGACTTACGCCTACGAGCAGTACTTC. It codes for CASSPGGTYAYEQYF.

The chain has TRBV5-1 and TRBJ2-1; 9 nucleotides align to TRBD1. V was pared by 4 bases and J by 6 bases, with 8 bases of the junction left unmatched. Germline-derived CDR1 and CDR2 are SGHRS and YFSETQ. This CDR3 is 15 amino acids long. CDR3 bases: TGCGCCAGCAGCGCGGGACAGGGAATCCCCAATGAGCAGTTCTTC. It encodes CASSAGQGIPNEQFF.

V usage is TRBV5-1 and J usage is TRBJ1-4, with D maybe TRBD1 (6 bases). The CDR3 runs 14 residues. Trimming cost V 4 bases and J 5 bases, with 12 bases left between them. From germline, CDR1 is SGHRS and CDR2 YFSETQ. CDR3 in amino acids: CASSDRWKNEKLFF. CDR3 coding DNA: TGCGCCAGCAGCGACAGGTGGAAGAATGAAAAACTGTTTTTT.